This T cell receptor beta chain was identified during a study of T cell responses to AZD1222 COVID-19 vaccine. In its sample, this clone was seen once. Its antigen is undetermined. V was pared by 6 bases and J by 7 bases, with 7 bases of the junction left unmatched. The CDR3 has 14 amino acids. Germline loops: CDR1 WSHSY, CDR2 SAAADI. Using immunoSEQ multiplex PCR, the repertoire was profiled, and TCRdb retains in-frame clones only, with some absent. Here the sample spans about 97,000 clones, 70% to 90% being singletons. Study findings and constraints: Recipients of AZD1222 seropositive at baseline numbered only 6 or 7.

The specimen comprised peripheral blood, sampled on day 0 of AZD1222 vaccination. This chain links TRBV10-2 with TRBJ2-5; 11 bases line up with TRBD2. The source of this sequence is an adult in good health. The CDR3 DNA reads TGCGCCAGCAGAACGACTAGCGGGGAGGGGACCCAGTACTTC. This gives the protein CASRTTSGEGTQYF.